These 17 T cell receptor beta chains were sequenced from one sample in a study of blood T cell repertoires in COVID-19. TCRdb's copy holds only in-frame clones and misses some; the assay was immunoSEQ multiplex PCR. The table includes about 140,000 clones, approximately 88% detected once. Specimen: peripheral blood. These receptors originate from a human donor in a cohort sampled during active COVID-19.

The CDR3 DNA reads as TGTGCCAGCAGCTTAGAACAATCCAGGGGCCGAGTGGGTTCACCCCTCCACTTT. As protein: CASSLEQSRGRVGSPLHF. V and J are TRBV11-2 and TRBJ1-6; TRBD1 might be the D (6 bases). Germline values: CDR1 SGHAT, CDR2 FQNNGV. There are 18 residues in the CDR3. Deletions cut 0 bases from V and 9 bases from J, with 21 bases between.

The CDR3: CASSLPIAGCAGNTIYF. CDR3 DNA sequence: TGTGCCAGCAGCCTACCAATTGCAGGCTGCGCTGGAAACACCATATATTTT. The V gene is TRBV7-6, the J gene TRBJ1-3; D is unclear. Trimming took 5 bases from V and 2 from J, leaving 19 bases between them. The CDR3 has 17 residues. Per germline, CDR1 SGHVS and CDR2 FNYEAQ.

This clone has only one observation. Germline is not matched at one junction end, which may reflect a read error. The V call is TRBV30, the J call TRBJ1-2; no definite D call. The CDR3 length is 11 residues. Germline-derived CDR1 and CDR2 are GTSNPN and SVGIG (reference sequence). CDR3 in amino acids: CAGRVGRGYTF. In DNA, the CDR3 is TGTGCCGGGAGAGTAGGCAGGGGCTACACCTTC.

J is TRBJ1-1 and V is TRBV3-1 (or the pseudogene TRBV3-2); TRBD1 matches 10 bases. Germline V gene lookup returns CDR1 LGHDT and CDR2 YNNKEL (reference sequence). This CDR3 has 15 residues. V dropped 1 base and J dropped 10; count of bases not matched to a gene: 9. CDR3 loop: CASSQGTGGWYRAFF. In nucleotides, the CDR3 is TGTGCCAGCAGCCAAGGGACAGGGGGATGGTATAGAGCTTTCTTT.

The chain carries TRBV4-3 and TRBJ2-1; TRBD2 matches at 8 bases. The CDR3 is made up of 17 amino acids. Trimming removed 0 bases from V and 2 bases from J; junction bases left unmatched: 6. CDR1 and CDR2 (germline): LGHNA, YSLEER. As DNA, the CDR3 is TGCGCCAGCAGCCAAGAGTCGGCGGGGGGAGCCTACAATGAGCAGTTCTTC. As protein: CASSQESAGGAYNEQFF.

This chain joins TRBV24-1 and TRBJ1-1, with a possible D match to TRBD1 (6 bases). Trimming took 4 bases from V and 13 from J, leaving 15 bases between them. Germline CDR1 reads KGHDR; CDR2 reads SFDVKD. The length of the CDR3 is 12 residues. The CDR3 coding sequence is TGTGCCACCAGTGACCTACAGGGTACGGTTTTCTTT. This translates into CATSDLQGTVFF.

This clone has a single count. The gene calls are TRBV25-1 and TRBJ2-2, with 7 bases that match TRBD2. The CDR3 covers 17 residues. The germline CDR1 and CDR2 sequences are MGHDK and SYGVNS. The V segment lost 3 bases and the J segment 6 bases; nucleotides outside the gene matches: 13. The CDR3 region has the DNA TGTGCCAGCAGTGAGGGGGGGAATCCCAGTTTAGCCGGGGAGCTGTTTTTT. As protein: CASSEGGNPSLAGELFF.

DNA of the CDR3: TGTGCCAGCAACGGCTACAATGAGCAGTTCTTC. It yields the protein CASNGYNEQFF. The V gene is TRBV25-1, the J gene TRBJ2-1; D is uncertain. The V end was cut by 7 bases, the J end by 3 bases, with 4 bases between. The germline V gene encodes CDR1 MGHDK and CDR2 SYGVNS. CDR3 length equals 11 residues.

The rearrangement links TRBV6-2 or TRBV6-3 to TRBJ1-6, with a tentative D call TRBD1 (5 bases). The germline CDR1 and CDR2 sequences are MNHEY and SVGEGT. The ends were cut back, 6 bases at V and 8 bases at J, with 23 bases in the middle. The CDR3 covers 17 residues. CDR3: CASSEAGGARAYSPLHF. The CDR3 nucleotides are TGTGCCAGCAGCGAGGCGGGGGGTGCCCGGGCATATTCACCCCTCCACTTT.

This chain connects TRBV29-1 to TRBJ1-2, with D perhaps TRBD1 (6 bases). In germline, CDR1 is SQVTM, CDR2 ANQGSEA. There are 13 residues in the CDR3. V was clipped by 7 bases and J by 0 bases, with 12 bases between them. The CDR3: CSDIQGSNYGYTF. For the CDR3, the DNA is TGCAGCGACATACAGGGCTCTAACTATGGCTACACCTTC.

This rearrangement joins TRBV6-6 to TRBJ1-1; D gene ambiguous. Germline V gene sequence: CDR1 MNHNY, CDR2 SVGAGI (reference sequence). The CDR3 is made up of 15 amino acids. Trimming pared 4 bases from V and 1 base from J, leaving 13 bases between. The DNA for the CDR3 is TGTGCCAGCAGTTCGCAAGCGCTGGCGAACACTGAAGCTTTCTTT. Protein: CASSSQALANTEAFF.

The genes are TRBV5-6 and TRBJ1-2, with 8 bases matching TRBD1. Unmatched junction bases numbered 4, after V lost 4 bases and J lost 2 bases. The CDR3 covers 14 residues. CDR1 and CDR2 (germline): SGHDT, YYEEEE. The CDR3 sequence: CASSRGQGNYGYTF. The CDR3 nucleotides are TGTGCCAGCAGCCGAGGACAGGGAAACTATGGCTACACCTTC.

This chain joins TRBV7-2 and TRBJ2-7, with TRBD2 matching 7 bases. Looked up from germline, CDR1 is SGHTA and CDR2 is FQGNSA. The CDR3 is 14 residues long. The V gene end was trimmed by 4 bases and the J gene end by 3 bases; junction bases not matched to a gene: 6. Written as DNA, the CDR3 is TGTGCCAGCAGCTCGCAGGGAGGGAGCTACGAGCAGTACTTC. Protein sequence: CASSSQGGSYEQYF.

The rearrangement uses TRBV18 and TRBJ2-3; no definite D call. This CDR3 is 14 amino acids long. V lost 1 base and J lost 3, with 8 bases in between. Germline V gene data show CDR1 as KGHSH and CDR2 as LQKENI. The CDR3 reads CASSPQRQTDTQYF. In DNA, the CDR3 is TGTGCCAGCTCACCACAGAGGCAGACAGATACGCAGTATTTT.

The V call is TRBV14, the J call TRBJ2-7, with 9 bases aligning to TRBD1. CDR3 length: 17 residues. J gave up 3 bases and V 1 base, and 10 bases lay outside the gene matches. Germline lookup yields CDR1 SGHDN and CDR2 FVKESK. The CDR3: CASSQVGQGRGIYEQYF. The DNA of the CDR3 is TGTGCCAGCAGCCAAGTGGGACAGGGAAGAGGGATCTACGAGCAGTACTTC.

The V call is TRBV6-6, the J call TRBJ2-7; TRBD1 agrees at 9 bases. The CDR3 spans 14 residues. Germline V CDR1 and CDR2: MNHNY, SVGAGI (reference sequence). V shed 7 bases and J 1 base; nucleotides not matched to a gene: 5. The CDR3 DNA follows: TGTGCCAGCACCCCGGACAGGGGTTCCTACGAGCAGTACTTC. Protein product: CASTPDRGSYEQYF.

CDR3: CASSYRRQPGALSGNTIYF. The DNA of the CDR3 is TGTGCCAGCAGCTACCGGCGGCAGCCCGGCGCCCTCTCTGGAAACACCATATATTTT. The V and J genes are TRBV7-2 and TRBJ1-3; D gene ambiguous. Germline CDR1 is SGHTA and CDR2 is FQGNSA. V lost 4 bases and J lost 0, with 22 bases in between. This CDR3 region has 19 residues.